Listed below are T cell receptor beta chains from one sample, sequenced in a study of tumor-infiltrating lymphocytes in primary liver carcinoma. Each CDR3 protein gets one entry after TCRdb re-called the multiplex PCR reads with MiXCR. Counted here are roughly 22,000 distinct CDR3 sequences, around 82% occurring once; the ten biggest clones make up approximately 40%. Sequenced material: liver tumor tissue from sampling region 2. These receptors originate from a woman aged 30 to 39 with primary liver carcinoma and hepatitis B virus infection. CDR3s include the opening cysteine and the closing phenylalanine or tryptophan. The D gene is left open where the match is weak. Size tells how often a clone was seen (once, few, many) or the class of an expanded clone, and some rows leave it out.

CASRGTSGGNEQFF TGTGCCAGCAGAGGGACTAGCGGCGGCAATGAGCAGTTCTTC TRBJ2-1 TRBV28 - TRBD2
CSVEERSQETHYF TGTAGCGTTGAAGAGAGAAGCCAAGAGACCCATTACTTC TRBJ2-5 TRBV29-1 - -
CSASGLAGFYEQYF TGCAGCGCATCGGGACTAGCGGGATTCTACGAGCAGTACTTC TRBJ2-7 TRBV29-1 many TRBD2
CTSSPFRDFGYTF TGTACCAGCAGCCCATTCCGCGACTTTGGCTACACTTTC TRBJ1-2 TRBV5-4 - -
CAISESATGTYTEQLF TGTGCCATCAGTGAGTCGGCAACGGGAACCTACACTGAGCAGCTCTTC TRBJ2-1 TRBV10-3 - -
CVISESVTGAYDEQFF TGTGTCATCAGTGAGTCGGTAACGGGAGCCTACGATGAGCAGTTCTTC TRBJ2-1 TRBV10-3 - -
CASSLGHRDNNTGKLFF TGCGCCAGCAGCTTGGGGCACAGGGACAATAACACCGGGAAGCTGTTTTTT TRBJ2-2 TRBV5-1 - -
CASSEDAGTPILTDTQYF TGTGCCAGCAGCGAAGATGCAGGGACGCCTATACTCACAGATACGCAGTATTTT TRBJ2-3 TRBV4-3 - -
CACSPASGHYF TGTGCCTGCAGTCCAGCCAGTGGGCACTACTTC TRBJ2-7 TRBV11-2 - -
CASSLVARSADTQYF TGCGCCAGCAGCTTAGTAGCGAGAAGCGCAGATACGCAATATTTT TRBJ2-3 TRBV11-2 - -
CAIIQGGGGGFTF TGTGCCATCATTCAGGGGGGGGGTGGAGGCTTCACCTTC TRBJ1-2 TRBV11-2 - TRBD1